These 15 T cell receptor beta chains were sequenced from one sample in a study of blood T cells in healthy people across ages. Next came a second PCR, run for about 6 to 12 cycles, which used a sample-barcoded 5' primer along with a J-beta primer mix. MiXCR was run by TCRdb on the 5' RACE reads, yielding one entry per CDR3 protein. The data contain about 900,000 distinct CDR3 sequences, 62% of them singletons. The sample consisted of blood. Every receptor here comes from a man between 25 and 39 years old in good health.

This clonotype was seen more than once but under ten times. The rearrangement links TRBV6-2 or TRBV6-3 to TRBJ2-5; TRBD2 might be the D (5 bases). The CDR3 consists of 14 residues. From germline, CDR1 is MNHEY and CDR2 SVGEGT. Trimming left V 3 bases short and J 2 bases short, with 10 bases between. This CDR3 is CASSYLRTQETQYF. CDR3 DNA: TGTGCCAGCAGTTATTTACGGACTCAAGAGACCCAGTACTTC.

CDR3 sequence: CSARGGRAGPNANEQFF. DNA of the CDR3: TGCAGTGCTAGAGGTGGGCGTGCAGGACCGAATGCCAATGAGCAGTTCTTC. The J gene is TRBJ2-1, the V gene TRBV20-1; D unresolved. CDR3 length equals 17 residues. In germline, CDR1 is DFQATT, CDR2 SNEGSKA (reference sequence). Between the trimmed V and J ends, which lost 1 base and 6 bases, there was a span of 22 bases.

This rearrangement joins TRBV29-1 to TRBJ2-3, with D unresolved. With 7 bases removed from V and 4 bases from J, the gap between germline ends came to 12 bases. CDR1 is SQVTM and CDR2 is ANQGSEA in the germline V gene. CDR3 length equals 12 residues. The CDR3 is CSAEVSADTQYF. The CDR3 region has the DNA TGCAGCGCAGAAGTGTCCGCAGATACGCAGTATTTT.

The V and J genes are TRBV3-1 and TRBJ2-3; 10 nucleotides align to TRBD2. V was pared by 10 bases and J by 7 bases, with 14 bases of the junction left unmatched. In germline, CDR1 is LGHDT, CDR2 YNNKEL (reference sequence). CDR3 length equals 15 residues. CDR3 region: CATGESGGAVNTQYF. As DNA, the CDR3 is TGTGCCACCGGAGAGAGCGGGGGGGCCGTGAATACGCAGTATTTT.

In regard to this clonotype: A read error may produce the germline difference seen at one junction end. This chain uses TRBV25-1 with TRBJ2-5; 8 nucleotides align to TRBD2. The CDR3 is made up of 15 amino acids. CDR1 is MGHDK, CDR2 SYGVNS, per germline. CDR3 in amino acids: CASSEGLGDQETRYF. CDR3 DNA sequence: TGTGCCAGCAGTGAGGGACTAGGGGACCAAGAGACCCGGTACTTC.

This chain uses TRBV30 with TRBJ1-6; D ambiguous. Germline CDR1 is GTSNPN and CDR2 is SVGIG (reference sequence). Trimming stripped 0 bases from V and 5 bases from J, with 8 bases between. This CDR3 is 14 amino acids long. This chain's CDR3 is CAWSVRRDNSPLHF. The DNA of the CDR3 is TGTGCCTGGAGTGTGCGACGGGATAATTCACCCCTCCACTTT.

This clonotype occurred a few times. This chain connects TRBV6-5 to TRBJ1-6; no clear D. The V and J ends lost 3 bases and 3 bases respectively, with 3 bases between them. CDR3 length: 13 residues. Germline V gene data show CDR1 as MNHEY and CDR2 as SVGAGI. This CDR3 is CASSYYYNSPLHF. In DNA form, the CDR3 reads TGTGCCAGCAGTTATTACTATAATTCACCCCTCCACTTT.

The CDR3: CSARDPSGEDTQYF. The CDR3 DNA reads TGCAGTGCTAGAGATCCTAGCGGGGAGGATACGCAGTATTTT. The V call is TRBV20-1, the J call TRBJ2-3; 9 nucleotides align to TRBD2. Looked up from germline, CDR1 is DFQATT and CDR2 is SNEGSKA (reference sequence). The V gene end was trimmed by 0 bases and the J gene end by 6 bases; junction bases not matched to a gene: 4. The CDR3 has 14 amino acids.

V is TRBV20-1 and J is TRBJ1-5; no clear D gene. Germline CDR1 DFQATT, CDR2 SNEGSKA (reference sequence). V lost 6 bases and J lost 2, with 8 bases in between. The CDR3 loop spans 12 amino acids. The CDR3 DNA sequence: TGCAGTGCCCCCGATCGCAATCAGCCCCAGCATTTT. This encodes CSAPDRNQPQHF.

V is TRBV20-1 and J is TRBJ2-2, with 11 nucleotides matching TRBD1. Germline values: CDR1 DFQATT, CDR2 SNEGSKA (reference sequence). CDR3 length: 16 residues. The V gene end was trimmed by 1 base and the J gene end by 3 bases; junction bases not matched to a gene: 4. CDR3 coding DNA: TGCAGTGCTAGAGTTTTGGACAGGGGGCACACCGGGGAGCTGTTTTTT. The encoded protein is CSARVLDRGHTGELFF.

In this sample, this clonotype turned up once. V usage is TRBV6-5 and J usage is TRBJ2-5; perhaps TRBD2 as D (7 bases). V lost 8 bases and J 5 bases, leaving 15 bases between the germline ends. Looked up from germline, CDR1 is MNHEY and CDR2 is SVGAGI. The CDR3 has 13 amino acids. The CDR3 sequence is CASRGGGRETQYF. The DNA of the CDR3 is TGTGCCAGCCGAGGGGGGGGCAGGGAGACCCAGTACTTC.

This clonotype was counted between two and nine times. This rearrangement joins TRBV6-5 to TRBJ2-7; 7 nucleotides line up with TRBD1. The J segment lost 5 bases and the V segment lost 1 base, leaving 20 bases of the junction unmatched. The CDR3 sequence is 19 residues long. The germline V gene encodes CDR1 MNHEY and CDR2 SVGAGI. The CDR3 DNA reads TGTGCCAGCAGTTACTACAAACCGGGACAGAACCTAAAATCCCACGAGCAGTACTTC. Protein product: CASSYYKPGQNLKSHEQYF.

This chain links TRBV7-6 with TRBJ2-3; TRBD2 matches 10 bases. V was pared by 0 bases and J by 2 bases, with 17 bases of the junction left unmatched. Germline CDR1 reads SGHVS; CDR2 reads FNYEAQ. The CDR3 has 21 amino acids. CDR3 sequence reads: CASSLALTASGGLGITDTQYF. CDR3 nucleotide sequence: TGTGCCAGCAGCTTAGCGCTAACGGCTAGCGGGGGCCTCGGAATCACAGATACGCAGTATTTT.

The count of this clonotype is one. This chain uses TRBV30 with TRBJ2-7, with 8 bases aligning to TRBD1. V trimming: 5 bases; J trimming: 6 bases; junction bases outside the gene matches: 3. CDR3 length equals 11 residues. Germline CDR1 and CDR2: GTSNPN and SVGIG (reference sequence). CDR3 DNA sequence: TGTGCCTGGGACAGGGGCTCCGAGCAGTACTTC. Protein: CAWDRGSEQYF.

The CDR3 DNA reads TGTGCCAGCAGCGGAGGGGATCTATACAATGAGCAGTTCTTC. As protein: CASSGGDLYNEQFF. The chain employs TRBV9 and TRBJ2-1; D possibly uses TRBD1 or TRBD2 (5 bases each). The CDR3 spans 14 residues. The V gene's germline CDR1 is SGDLS and CDR2 YYNGEE. V lost 3 bases and J lost 4, with 11 bases in between.